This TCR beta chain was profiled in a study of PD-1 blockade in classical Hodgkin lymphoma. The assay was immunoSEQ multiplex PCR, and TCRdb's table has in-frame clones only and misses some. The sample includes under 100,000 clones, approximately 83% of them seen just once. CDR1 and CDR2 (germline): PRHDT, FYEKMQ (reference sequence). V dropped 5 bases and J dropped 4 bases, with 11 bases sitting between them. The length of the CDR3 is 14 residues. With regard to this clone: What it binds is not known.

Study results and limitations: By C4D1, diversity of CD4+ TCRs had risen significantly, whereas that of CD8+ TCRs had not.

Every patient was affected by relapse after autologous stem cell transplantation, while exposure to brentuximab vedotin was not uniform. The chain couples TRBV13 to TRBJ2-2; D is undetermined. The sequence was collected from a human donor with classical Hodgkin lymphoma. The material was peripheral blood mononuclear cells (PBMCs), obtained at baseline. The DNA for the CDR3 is TGTGCCAGCAGCGTACGGGCCACCACCGGGGAGCTGTTTTTT. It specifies CASSVRATTGELFF.